This is a list of T cell receptor beta chains from one sample in a study of cytomegalovirus exposure and HLA in healthy donors. Sequencing was performed with immunoSEQ multiplex PCR; in TCRdb, only in-frame clones are kept and a portion is missing. This sample has 250,000 to 350,000 clones, with more than 80% found just once. Material for sequencing was PBMCs. These receptor sequences come from a man aged 35-49 years in good health and CMV-seropositive. The CDR3 runs from the conserved cysteine through the conserved F or W. Size is omitted from some rows. Given values are once, few, many or a class for expanded clones.

clone size: few; V gene: TRBV13; CDR3 protein: CASSFDSSYNEQFF
clone size: .; V gene: TRBV7-8; CDR3 protein: CASSPLAGSGDTQYF
clone size: .; V gene: TRBV9; CDR3 protein: CASSVDVTSGSTDTQYF
clone size: .; V gene: TRBV6-5; CDR3 protein: CASSYAPAGINYGYTF
clone size: .; V gene: TRBV5-4; CDR3 protein: CASRRGLAATGTDTQYF
clone size: .; V gene: TRBV7-9; CDR3 protein: CASSLSGRRSYEQYF
clone size: .; V gene: TRBV28; CDR3 protein: CASSFATSGRDTQYF
clone size: .; V gene: TRBV28; CDR3 protein: CASSPRSTGALTKLHQPQHF
clone size: .; V gene: TRBV29-1; CDR3 protein: CSVGAGGTDTQYF
clone size: .; V gene: TRBV19; CDR3 protein: CASSITGTSSYEQYF
clone size: .; V gene: TRBV27; CDR3 protein: CASSGQVWTSGYNEQFF
clone size: .; V gene: TRBV28; CDR3 protein: CASSLITILNEKLFF
clone size: .; V gene: TRBV7-9; CDR3 protein: CASSMGGTGLSNQPQHF
clone size: once; V gene: TRBV28; CDR3 protein: CASSLGGQTLWLNTGELFF
clone size: .; V gene: TRBV13; CDR3 protein: CASSLAYQAPTYNEQFF
clone size: .; V gene: TRBV28; CDR3 protein: CASSISLQGTGNTIYF
clone size: .; V gene: TRBV7-9; CDR3 protein: CSSSRGTGGFEQYF
clone size: once; V gene: TRBV7-8; CDR3 protein: CASSSHEQGYTLDGYTF
clone size: .; V gene: TRBV5-1; CDR3 protein: CASSRTGSGANVLTF
clone size: .; V gene: TRBV5-1; CDR3 protein: CASSSTGPYGYTF
clone size: .; V gene: TRBV11-2; CDR3 protein: CASSPTSGVSYEQYF
clone size: .; V gene: TRBV4-3; CDR3 protein: CASSPDRVLTYEQYF
clone size: .; V gene: TRBV5-5; CDR3 protein: CASSRGGETQYF
clone size: .; V gene: TRBV5-1; CDR3 protein: CASSSGVSQGNIQYF
clone size: .; V gene: TRBV19; CDR3 protein: CASSIVRGETQYF
clone size: .; V gene: TRBV27; CDR3 protein: CASSLRNLAGRPYEQYF
clone size: .; V gene: TRBV29-1; CDR3 protein: CSVVGTGVTLDTQYF
clone size: .; V gene: TRBV19; CDR3 protein: CARERGTFARSYNEQFF
clone size: .; V gene: TRBV2; CDR3 protein: CASSAGGTYYGYTF
clone size: .; V gene: TRBV5-1; CDR3 protein: CASSLAGYNYGYTF
clone size: .; V gene: TRBV2; CDR3 protein: CASNPPRGSYNEQFF
clone size: .; V gene: TRBV18; CDR3 protein: CASSPLAGGDNEQFF
clone size: .; V gene: TRBV6-5; CDR3 protein: CASSRDRGTNEKLFF
clone size: .; V gene: TRBV2; CDR3 protein: CASSKGLAGGETQYF
clone size: .; V gene: TRBV19; CDR3 protein: CASSTRGTEQYF
clone size: once; V gene: TRBV5-1; CDR3 protein: CASSSTSGRGGELFF
clone size: .; V gene: TRBV4-1; CDR3 protein: CASSQDGTSGSYEQYF
clone size: few; V gene: TRBV5-4; CDR3 protein: CASSFGTYEQYF
clone size: .; V gene: TRBV27; CDR3 protein: CASSLSGQGAGNQPQHF
clone size: .; V gene: TRBV9; CDR3 protein: CASSVGGGAGRETQYF